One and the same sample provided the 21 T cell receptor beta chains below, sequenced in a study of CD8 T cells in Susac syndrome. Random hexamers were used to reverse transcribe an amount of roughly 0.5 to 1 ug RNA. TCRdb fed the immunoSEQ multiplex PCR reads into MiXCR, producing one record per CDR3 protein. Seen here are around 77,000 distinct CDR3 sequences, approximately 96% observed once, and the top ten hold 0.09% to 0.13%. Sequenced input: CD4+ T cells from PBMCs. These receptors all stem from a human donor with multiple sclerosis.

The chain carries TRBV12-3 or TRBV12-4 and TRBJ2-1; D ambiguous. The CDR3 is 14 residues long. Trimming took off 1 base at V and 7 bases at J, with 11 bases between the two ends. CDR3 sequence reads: CASSLGGVWNEQFF. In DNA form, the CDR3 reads TGTGCCAGCAGTTTAGGTGGGGTATGGAATGAGCAGTTCTTC.

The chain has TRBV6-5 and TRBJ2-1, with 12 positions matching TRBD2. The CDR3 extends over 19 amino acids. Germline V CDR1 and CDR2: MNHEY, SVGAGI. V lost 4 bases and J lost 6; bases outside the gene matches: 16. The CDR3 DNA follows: TGTGCCAGCAGTTCCCCCGCAACTAGCGGGGGGATCGGTACCAATGAGCAGTTCTTC. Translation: CASSSPATSGGIGTNEQFF.

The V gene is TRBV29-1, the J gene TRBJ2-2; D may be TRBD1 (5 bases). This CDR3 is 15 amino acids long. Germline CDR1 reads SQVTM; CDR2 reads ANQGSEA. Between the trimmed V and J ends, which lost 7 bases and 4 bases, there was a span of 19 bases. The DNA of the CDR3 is TGCAGCGCCGCTAGAGGCCAGGGCATCACCGGGGAGCTGTTTTTT. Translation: CSAARGQGITGELFF.

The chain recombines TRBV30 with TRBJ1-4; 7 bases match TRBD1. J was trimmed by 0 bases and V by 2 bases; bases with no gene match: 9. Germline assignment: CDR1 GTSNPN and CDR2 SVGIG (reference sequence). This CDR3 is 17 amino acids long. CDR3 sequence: CAWSHVQGIATNEKLFF. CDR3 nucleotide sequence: TGTGCCTGGAGTCACGTACAGGGGATTGCAACTAATGAAAAACTGTTTTTT.

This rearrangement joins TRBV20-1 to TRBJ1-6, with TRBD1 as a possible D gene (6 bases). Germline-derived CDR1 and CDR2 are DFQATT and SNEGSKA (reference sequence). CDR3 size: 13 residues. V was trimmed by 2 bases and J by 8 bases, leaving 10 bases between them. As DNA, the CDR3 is TGCAGTGCTAGAAGGGACAAAGATTCACCCCTCCACTTT. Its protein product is CSARRDKDSPLHF.

CDR3 sequence reads: CASGSTEAFF. In DNA form, the CDR3 reads TGTGCCAGCGGCAGTACTGAAGCTTTCTTT. The chain links TRBV6-5 to TRBJ1-1; the D is unclear. V lost 8 bases to trimming and J lost 5 bases, with 6 bases between them. Germline CDR1 MNHEY, CDR2 SVGAGI. This CDR3 comprises 10 residues.

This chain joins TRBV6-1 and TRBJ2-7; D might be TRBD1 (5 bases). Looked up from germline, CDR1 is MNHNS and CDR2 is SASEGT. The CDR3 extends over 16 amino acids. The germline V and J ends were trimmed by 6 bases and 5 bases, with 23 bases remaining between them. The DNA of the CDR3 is TGTGCCAGCAGCCCCTGGGGTCGACAGAGGAAGAACGAGCAGTACTTC. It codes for CASSPWGRQRKNEQYF.

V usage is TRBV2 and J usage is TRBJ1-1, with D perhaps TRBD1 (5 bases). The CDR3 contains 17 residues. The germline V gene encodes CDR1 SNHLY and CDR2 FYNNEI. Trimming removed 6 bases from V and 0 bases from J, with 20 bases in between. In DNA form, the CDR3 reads TGTGCCAGCAGCCCGGGGGGAGGGTCTTATCTGAACACTGAAGCTTTCTTT. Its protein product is CASSPGGGSYLNTEAFF.

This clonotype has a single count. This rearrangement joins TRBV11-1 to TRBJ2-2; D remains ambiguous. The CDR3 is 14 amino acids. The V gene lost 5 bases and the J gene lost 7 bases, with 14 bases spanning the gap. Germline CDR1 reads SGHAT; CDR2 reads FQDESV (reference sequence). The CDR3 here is CASSTLAGVGELFF. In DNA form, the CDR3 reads TGTGCCAGCAGCACTCTTGCCGGTGTCGGGGAGCTGTTTTTT.

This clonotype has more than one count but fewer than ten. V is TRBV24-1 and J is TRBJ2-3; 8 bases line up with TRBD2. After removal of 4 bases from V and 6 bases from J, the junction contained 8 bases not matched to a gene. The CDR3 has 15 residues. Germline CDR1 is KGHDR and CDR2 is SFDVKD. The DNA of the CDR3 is TGTGCCACCAGTGACCGGAGCGGGGGCTCGGATACGCAGTATTTT. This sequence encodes CATSDRSGGSDTQYF.

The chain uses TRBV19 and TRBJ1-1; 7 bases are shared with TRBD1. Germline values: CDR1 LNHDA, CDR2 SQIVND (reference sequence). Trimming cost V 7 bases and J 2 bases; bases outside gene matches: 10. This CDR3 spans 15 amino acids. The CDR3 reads CASIPSTGVNTEAFF. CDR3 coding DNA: TGTGCCAGTATACCCTCTACAGGGGTAAACACTGAAGCTTTCTTT.

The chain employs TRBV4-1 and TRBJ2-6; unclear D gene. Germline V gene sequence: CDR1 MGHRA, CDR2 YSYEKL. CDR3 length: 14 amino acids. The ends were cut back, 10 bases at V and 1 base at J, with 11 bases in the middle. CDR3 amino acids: CATSTVSGANVLTF. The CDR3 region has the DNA TGCGCCACGTCAACAGTATCTGGGGCCAACGTCCTGACTTTC.

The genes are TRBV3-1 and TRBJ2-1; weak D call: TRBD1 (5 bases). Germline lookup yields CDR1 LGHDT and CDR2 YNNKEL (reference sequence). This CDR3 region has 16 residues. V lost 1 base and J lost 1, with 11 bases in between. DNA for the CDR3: TGTGCCAGCAGCCAAGCGAGATCAGGGTCCTACAATGAGCAGTTCTTC. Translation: CASSQARSGSYNEQFF.

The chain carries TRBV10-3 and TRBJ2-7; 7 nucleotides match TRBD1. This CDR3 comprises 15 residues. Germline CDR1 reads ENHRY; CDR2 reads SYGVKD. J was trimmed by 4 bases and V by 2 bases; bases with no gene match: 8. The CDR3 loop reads CAISEAGTEKYEQYF. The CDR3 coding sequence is TGTGCCATCAGTGAGGCCGGGACAGAGAAGTACGAGCAGTACTTC.

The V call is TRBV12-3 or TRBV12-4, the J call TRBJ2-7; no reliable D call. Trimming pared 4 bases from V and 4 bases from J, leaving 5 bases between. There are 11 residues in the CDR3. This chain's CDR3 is CASSSDYEQYF. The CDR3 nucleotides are TGTGCCAGCAGTTCGGATTACGAGCAGTACTTC.

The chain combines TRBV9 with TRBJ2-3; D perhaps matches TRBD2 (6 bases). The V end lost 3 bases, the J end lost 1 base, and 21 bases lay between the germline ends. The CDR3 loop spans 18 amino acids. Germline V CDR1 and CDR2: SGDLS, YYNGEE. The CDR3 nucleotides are TGTGCCAGCAGCGCTCTAGGGACTCCGATCCAACGCACAGATACGCAGTATTTT. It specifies CASSALGTPIQRTDTQYF.

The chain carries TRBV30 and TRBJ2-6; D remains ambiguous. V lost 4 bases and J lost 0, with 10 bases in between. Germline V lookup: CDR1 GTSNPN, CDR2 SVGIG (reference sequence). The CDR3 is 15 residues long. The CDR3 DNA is TGTGCCTGGACACCTTACCGCTCTGGGGCCAACGTCCTGACTTTC. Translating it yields CAWTPYRSGANVLTF.

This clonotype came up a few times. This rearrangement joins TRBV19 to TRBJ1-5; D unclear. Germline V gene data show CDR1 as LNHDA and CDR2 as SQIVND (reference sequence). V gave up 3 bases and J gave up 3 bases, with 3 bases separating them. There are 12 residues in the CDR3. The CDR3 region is CASSIYNQPQHF. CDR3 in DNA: TGTGCCAGTAGTATCTACAATCAGCCCCAGCATTTT.

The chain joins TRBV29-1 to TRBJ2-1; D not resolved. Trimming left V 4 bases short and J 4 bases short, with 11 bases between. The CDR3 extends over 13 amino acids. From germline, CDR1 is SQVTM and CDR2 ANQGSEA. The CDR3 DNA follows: TGCAGCGTTGCCGGATGGCCTTACAATGAGCAGTTCTTC. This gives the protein CSVAGWPYNEQFF.

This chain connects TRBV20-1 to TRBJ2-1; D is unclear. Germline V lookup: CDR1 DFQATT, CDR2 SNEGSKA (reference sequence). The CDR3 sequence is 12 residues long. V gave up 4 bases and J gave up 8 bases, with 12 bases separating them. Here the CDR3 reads CSAIEQPDEQFF. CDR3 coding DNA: TGCAGTGCTATAGAGCAGCCCGATGAGCAGTTCTTC.

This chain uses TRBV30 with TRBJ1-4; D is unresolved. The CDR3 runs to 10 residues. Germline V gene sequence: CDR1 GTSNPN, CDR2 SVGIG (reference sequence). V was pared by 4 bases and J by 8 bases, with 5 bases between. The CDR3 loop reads CAWMGEKLFF. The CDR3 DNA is TGTGCCTGGATGGGCGAAAAACTGTTTTTT.